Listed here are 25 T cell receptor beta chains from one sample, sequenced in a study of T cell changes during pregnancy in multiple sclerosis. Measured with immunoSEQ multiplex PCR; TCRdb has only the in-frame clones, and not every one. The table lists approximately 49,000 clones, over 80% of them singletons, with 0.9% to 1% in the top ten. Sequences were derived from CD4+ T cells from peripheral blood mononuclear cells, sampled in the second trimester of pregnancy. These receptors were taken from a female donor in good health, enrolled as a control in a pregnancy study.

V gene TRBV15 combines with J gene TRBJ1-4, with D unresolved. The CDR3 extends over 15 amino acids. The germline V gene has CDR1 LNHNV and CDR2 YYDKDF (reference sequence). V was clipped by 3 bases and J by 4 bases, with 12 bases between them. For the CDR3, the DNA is TGTGCCACCAGCAGGCAGAGACTTGTTAATGAAAAACTGTTTTTT. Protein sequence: CATSRQRLVNEKLFF.

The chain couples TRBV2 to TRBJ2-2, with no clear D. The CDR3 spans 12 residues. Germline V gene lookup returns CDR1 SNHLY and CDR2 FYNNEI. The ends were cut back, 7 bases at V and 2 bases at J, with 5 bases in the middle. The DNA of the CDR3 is TGTGCCAGCACCCTAAACACCGGGGAGCTGTTTTTT. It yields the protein CASTLNTGELFF.

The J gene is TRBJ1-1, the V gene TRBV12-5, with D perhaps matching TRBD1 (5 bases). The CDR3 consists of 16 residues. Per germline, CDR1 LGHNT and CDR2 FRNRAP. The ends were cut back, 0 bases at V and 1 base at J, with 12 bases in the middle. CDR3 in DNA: TGTGCTAGTGGTTTGGTATGGACAAGAGGGAACACTGAAGCTTTCTTT. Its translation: CASGLVWTRGNTEAFF.

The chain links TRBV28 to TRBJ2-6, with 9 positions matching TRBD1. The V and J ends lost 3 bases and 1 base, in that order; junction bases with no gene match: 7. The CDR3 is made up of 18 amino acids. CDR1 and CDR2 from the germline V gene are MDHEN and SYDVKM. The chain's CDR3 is CASSLFQGQGSGANVLTF. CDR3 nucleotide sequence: TGTGCCAGCAGTTTGTTCCAGGGACAGGGTTCTGGGGCCAACGTCCTGACTTTC.

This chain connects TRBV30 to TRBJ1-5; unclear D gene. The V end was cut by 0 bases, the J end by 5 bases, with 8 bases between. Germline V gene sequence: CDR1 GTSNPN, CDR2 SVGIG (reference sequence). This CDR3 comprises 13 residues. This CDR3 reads CAWSVEAYQPQHF. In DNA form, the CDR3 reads TGTGCCTGGAGTGTTGAGGCTTATCAGCCCCAGCATTTT. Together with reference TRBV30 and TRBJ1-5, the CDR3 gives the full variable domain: SQTIHQWPATLVQPVGSPLSLECTVEGTSNPNLYWYRQAAGRGLQLLFYSVGIGQISSEVPQNLSASRPQDRQFILSSKKLLLSDSGFYLCAWSVEAYQPQHFGDGTRLSIL.

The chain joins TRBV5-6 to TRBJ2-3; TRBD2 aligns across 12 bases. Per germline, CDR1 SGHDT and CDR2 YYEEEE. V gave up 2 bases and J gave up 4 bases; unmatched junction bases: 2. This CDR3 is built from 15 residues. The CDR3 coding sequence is TGTGCCAGCAGCTTCCGACTAGCGGGAGCAGATACGCAGTATTTT. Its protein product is CASSFRLAGADTQYF. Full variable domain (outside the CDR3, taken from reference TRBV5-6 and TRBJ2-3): DAGVTQSPTHLIKTRGQQVTLRCSPKSGHDTVSWYQQALGQGPQFIFQYYEEEERQRGNFPDRFSGHQFPNYSSELNVNALLLGDSALYLCASSFRLAGADTQYFGPGTRLTVL.

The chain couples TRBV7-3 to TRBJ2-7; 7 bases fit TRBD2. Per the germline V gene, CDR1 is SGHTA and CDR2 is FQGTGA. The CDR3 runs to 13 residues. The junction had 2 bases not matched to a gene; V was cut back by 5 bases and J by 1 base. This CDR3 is CASSPSGSYEQYF. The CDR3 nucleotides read TGTGCCAGCAGCCCTAGCGGTTCCTACGAGCAGTACTTC.

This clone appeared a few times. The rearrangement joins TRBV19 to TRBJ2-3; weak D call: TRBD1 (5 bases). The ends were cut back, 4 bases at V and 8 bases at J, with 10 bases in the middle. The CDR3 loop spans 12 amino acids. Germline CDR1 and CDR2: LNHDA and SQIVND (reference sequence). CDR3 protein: CASSRGSGTQYF. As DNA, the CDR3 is TGTGCCAGTAGTAGGGGCTCGGGTACGCAGTATTTT.

CDR3 sequence: CASSLQRLGTSDKSSYEQYF. In DNA form, the CDR3 reads TGTGCCAGCAGCTTACAGAGGCTGGGGACTAGCGACAAAAGCTCCTACGAGCAGTACTTC. The V call is TRBV11-3, the J call TRBJ2-7; 10 bases match TRBD2. The CDR3 spans 20 residues. V dropped 2 bases and J dropped 0; count of bases not matched to a gene: 16. Germline loops: CDR1 SGHNT, CDR2 YENEEA. Full variable domain (outside the CDR3, taken from reference TRBV11-3 and TRBJ2-7): EAGVVQSPRYKIIEKKQPVAFWCNPISGHNTLYWYLQNLGQGPELLIRYENEEAVDDSQLPKDRFSAERLKGVDSTLKIQPAELGDSAVYLCASSLQRLGTSDKSSYEQYFGPGTRLTVT.

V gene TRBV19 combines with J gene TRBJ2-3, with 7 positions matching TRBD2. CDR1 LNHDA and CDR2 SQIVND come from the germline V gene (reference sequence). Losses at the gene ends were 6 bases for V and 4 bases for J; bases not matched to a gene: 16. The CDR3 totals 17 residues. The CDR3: CASRQNPRGVGADTQYF. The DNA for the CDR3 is TGTGCCAGTAGACAAAACCCTCGGGGGGTTGGCGCAGATACGCAGTATTTT.

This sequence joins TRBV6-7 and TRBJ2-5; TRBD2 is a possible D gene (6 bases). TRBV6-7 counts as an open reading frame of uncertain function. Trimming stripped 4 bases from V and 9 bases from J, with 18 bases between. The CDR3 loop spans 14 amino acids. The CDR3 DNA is TGTGCCAGCAGTTGGAGGGACGCCCATGTGGCCCAGTACTTC. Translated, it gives CASSWRDAHVAQYF.

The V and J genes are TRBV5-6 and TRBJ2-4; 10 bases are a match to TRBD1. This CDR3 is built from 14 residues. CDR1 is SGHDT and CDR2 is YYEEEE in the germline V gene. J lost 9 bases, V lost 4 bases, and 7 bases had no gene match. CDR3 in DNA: TGTGCCAGCAGCCGGAGACAGGGGGCTGGCATTCAGTACTTC. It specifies CASSRRQGAGIQYF.

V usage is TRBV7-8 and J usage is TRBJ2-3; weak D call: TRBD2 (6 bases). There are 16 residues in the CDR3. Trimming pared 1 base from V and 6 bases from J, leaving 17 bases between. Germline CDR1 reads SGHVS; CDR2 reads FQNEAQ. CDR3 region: CASSLVSGLNGDTQYF. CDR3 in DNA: TGTGCCAGCAGCTTAGTTAGCGGACTCAACGGCGATACGCAGTATTTT.

For the CDR3, the DNA is TGTGCCAGCAGCCTGGGGACAGGGTTCACCGAGCAGTACTTC. Translated: CASSLGTGFTEQYF. V gene TRBV7-2 combines with J gene TRBJ2-7; 9 nucleotides agree with TRBD1. Germline lookup yields CDR1 SGHTA and CDR2 FQGNSA. CDR3 length: 14 residues. J gave up 6 bases and V 5 bases, and 8 bases lay outside the gene matches.

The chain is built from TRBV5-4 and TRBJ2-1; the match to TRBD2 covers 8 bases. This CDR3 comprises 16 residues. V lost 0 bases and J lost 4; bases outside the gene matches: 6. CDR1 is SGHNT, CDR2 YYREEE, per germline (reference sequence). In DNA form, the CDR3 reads TGTGCCAGCAGCTTGGACGGTAGCGGGAAGTACAATGAGCAGTTCTTC. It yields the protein CASSLDGSGKYNEQFF.

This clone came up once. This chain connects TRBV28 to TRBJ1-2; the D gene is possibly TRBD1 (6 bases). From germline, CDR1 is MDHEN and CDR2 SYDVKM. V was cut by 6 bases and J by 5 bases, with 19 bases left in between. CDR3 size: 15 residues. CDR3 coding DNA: TGTGCCAGCAGACGAACAGGGCCTTGGGGGTATGGCTACACCTTC. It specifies CASRRTGPWGYGYTF.

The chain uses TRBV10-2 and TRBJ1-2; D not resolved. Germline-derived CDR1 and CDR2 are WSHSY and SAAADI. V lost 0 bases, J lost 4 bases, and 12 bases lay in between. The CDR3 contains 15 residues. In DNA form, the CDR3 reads TGCGCCAGCAGTGAGTCAGGAGGCTCAGGCTATGGCTACACCTTC. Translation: CASSESGGSGYGYTF.

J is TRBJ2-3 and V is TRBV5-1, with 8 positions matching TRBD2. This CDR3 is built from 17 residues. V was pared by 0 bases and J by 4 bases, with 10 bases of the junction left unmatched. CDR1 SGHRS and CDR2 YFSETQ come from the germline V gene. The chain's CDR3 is CASSLALAGGGADTQYF. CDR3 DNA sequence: TGCGCCAGCAGCTTGGCCTTGGCGGGAGGAGGTGCAGATACGCAGTATTTT.

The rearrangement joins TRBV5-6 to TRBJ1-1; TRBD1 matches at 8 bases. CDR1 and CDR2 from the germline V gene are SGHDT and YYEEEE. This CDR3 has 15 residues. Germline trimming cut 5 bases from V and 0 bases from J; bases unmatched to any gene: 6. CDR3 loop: CASSFRDRLNTEAFF. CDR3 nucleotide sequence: TGTGCCAGCAGTTTTCGGGACAGGTTGAACACTGAAGCTTTCTTT.

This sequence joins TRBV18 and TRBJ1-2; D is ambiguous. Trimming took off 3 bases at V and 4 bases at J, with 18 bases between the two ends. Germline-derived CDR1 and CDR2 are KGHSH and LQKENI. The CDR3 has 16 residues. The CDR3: CASSPRSGNSGYGYTF. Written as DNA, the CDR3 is TGTGCCAGCTCACCTAGGTCCGGTAACAGCGGCTATGGCTACACCTTC.

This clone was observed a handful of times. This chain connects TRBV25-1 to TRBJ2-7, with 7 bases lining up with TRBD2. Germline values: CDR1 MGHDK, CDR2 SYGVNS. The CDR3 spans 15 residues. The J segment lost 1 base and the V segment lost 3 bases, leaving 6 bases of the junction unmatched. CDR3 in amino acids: CASSEGRGWSYEQYF. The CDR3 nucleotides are TGTGCCAGCAGTGAGGGGAGGGGTTGGTCCTACGAGCAGTACTTC.

The CDR3 sequence is CASSRGYGYTF. CDR3 in DNA: TGTGCCAGCAGCCGAGGCTATGGCTACACCTTC. V is TRBV11-2 and J is TRBJ1-2; D call uncertain. Looked up from germline, CDR1 is SGHAT and CDR2 is FQNNGV. V dropped 5 bases and J dropped 4 bases, with 5 bases sitting between them. The CDR3 covers 11 residues. The full variable domain, rest sourced from reference TRBV11-2 and TRBJ1-2, is EAGVAQSPRYKIIEKRQSVAFWCNPISGHATLYWYQQILGQGPKLLIQFQNNGVVDDSQLPKDRFSAERLKGVDSTLKIQPAKLEDSAVYLCASSRGYGYTFGSGTRLTVV.

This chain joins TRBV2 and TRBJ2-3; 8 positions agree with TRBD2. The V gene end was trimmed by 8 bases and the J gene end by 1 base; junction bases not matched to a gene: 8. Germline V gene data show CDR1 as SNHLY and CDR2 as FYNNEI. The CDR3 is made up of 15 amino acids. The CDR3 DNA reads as TGTGCCAGCGCATTCGGGACTAGGGGCACAGATACGCAGTATTTT. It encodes CASAFGTRGTDTQYF.

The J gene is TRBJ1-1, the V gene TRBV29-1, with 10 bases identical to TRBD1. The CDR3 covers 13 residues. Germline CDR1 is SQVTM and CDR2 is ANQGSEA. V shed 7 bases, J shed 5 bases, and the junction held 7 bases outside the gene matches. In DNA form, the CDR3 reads TGCAGCGCTAGGGACAGGGGTCGAACTGAAGCTTTCTTT. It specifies CSARDRGRTEAFF.

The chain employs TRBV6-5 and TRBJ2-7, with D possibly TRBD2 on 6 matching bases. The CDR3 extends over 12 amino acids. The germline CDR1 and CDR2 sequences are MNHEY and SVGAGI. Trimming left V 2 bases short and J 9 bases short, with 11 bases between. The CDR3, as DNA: TGTGCCAGCAGTTACGCCGGGGGAGGGCAGTACTTC. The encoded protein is CASSYAGGGQYF.